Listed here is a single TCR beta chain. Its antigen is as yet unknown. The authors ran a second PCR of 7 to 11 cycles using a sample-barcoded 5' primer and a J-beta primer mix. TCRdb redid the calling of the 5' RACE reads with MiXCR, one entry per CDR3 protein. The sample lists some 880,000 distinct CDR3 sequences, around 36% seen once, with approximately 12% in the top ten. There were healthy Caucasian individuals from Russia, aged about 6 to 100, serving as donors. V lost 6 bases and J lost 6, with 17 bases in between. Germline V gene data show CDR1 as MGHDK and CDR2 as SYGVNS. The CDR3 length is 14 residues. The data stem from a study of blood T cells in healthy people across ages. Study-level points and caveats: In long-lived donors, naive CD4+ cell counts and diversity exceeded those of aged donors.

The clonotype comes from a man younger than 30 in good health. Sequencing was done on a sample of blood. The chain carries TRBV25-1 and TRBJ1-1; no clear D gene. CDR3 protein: CASRPTPLNAEAFF. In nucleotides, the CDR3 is TGTGCCAGCAGACCGACCCCGCTAAACGCTGAAGCTTTCTTT.